The TCR beta chain described here comes from a study of cytomegalovirus exposure and HLA in healthy donors. With 60 Vbeta and 13 Jbeta primers, the PCR was carried out. The table came from immunoSEQ multiplex PCR; TCRdb's copy has only in-frame clones and leaves some out. The sample lists 150,000 to 200,000 clones, roughly four fifths seen once, with 1.5% to 2% in the top ten. The V and J ends lost 0 bases and 0 bases respectively, with 14 bases between them. Per germline, CDR1 LNHNV and CDR2 YYDKDF (reference sequence). The CDR3 extends over 17 amino acids. This rearrangement joins TRBV15 to TRBJ1-1; D not certain. The sequencing input was PBMCs. This TCR was recovered from a woman aged 18-29 years in good health and CMV-seronegative. CDR3 nucleotide sequence: TGTGCCACCAGCAGAGATACCCGAAGAGAGATGAACACTGAAGCTTTCTTT. Translation gives CATSRDTRREMNTEAFF.